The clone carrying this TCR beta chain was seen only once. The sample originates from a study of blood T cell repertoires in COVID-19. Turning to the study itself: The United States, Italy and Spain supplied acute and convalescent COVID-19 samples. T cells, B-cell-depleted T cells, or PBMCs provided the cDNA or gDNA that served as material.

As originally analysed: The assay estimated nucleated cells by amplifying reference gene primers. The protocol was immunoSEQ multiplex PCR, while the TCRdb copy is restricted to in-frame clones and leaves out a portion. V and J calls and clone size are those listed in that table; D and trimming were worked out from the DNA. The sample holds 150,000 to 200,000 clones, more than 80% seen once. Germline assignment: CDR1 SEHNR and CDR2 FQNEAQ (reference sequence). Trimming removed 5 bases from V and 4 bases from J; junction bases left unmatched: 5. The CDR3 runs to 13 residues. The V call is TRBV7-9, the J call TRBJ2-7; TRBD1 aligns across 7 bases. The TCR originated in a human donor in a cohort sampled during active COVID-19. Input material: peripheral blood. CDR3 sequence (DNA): TGTGCCAGCAGCCCGACGACAGGGTACGAGCAGTACTTC. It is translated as CASSPTTGYEQYF.